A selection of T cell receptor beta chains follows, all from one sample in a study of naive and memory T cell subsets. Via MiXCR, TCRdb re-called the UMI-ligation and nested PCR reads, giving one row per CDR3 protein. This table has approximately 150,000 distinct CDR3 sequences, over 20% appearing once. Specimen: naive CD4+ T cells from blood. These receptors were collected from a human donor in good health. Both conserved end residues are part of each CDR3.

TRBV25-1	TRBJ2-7	CASTRSGASYEQYF
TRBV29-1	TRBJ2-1	CSGAGYNEQFF
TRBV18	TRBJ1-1	CASSPSQNTEAFF
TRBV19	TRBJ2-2	CASSFGVTGELFF
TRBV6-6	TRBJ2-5	CASTYSLETQYF
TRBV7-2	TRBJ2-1	CASSLVGLAGGTYNEQFF
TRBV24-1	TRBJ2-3	CATSDSKERTDTQYF
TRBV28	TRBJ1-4	CASSSPNDPEKLFF
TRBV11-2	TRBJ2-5	CASSSPGMGQETQYF
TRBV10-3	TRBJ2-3	CAIGWTGGTDTQYF
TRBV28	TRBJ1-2	CASGQGLGGYTF
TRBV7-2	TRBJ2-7	CASSLGRVGYEQYF
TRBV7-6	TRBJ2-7	CASSEGLAGTEQYF
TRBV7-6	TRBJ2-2	CASSPPRGRTGELFF
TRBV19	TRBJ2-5	CASSGLAGRETQYF
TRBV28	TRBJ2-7	CATATLAGAGEQYF
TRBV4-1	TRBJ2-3	CASSQVWAGSSTDTQYF
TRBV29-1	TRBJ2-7	CSVVGPDGQYF